This paragraph covers one TCR beta chain sequence. Its antigen is still unknown. These data belong to a study of T cell repertoires in cytomegalovirus infection. Turning to the study itself: Selection of CMV epitopes for the study included recently identified HLA-C-restricted and well-studied HLA-B-restricted ones.

The germline CDR1 and CDR2 sequences are LGHDT and YNNKEL (reference sequence). Trimming cost V 0 bases and J 3 bases, with 6 bases left between them. This CDR3 has 14 amino acids. TCRdb redid the calling of the reads with MiXCR, one entry per CDR3 protein. The table shows around 900,000 distinct CDR3 sequences, with less than 35% occurring only once. Broader study findings: Cumulative public TCR beta family frequency identified CMV carriers with the relevant HLA. Ex vivo responses were dominated by HLA-C-restricted CMV-specific TCR beta clonotypes.

V is TRBV3-1 and J is TRBJ1-5; D remains ambiguous. The TCR originated in a human donor in good health (CMV status not recorded). Some clones in this sample may be carry-over from other donors' samples. The sample was cultured CD8+ T cells from PBMCs, taken from culture after CMV antigen stimulation. CDR3 loop: CASSQDTDNQPQHF. CDR3 in DNA: TGTGCCAGCAGCCAAGATACGGACAATCAGCCCCAGCATTTT.